The clone carrying this T cell receptor (beta chain) was picked up one time. Its target is unknown. Anyone with autoimmune disease history or systemic immunosuppression was excluded. The source of the sample is a study of OX40 agonist ivuxolimab in advanced cancers. As for the study in general: Among those enrolled, mean age was about 58 years (range roughly 23 to 79) and 82.7% were male. Study observations and caveats: Within 6 weeks, CD4+ and CD8+ blood T cells expanded clonally at 0.1 to 3.0 mg/kg.

Germline lookup yields CDR1 MGHRA and CDR2 YSYEKL. Trimming took off 0 bases at V and 9 bases at J, with 9 bases between the two ends. The CDR3 has 13 amino acids. Assay: immunoSEQ multiplex PCR; the TCRdb copy retains only in-frame clones and omits some. The table shows almost 65,000 clones, with 65% to 90% occurring only once. The clonotype was recovered from an adult with an advanced solid tumor such as melanoma, head and neck, liver or kidney cancer. This chain joins TRBV4-1 and TRBJ2-1; D is unresolved. The sample consisted of CD4+ or CD8+ T cells sorted from blood, taken in a trial of the OX40 agonist ivuxolimab. The CDR3 DNA sequence: TGCGCCAGCAGCCAAGATGGTTGGGGTGAGCAGTTCTTC. Translated: CASSQDGWGEQFF.